Listed here are 15 T cell receptor beta chains from one sample, sequenced in a study of blood T cells in healthy people across ages. Combining a sample-barcoded 5' primer with a J-beta primer mix, a second PCR ran for about 6 to 11 cycles. TCRdb re-derived calls from the 5' RACE reads in MiXCR, one entry per CDR3 protein. The top ten hold roughly 3.8% of the sample, which has nearly 800,000 distinct CDR3 sequences, around 25% seen once. The same data also contributed to another study, on T cells of mothers and their children.

The sequenced material came from blood. Receptor source: a boy aged 5 to 17 in good health.

The chain combines TRBV4-1 with TRBJ1-4; D unclear. There are 15 residues in the CDR3. Germline assignment: CDR1 MGHRA and CDR2 YSYEKL. Trimming stripped 0 bases from V and 12 bases from J, with 17 bases between. The CDR3 spells CASSQDGQLIGELFF. The CDR3 region has the DNA TGCGCCAGCAGCCAAGATGGGCAGTTAATCGGAGAACTGTTTTTT.

This clonotype came up once. This chain links TRBV30 with TRBJ1-2, with D unclear. Looked up from germline, CDR1 is GTSNPN and CDR2 is SVGIG (reference sequence). This CDR3 comprises 15 residues. The V end was cut by 8 bases, the J end by 0 bases, with 19 bases between. The CDR3 coding sequence is TGTGCCGGCGTGGGCCCCACAGCTACTAACTATGGCTACACCTTC. This gives the protein CAGVGPTATNYGYTF.

For this clonotype: The junction and the germline gene differ at one end; a read error may be behind it. The rearrangement joins TRBV6-5 to TRBJ2-1, with TRBD2 matching over 14 bases. The CDR3 spans 15 residues. Per germline, CDR1 MNHEY and CDR2 SVGAGI. CDR3 region: CAGSSGTSGRNEQFF. The CDR3 nucleotides are TGTGCCGGCAGTTCCGGGACTAGCGGGAGAAATGAGCAGTTCTTC.

This clonotype was counted only a few times. The chain recombines TRBV29-1 with TRBJ1-4; 9 bases are shared with TRBD1. This CDR3 is built from 14 residues. V lost 6 bases to trimming and J lost 5 bases; unmatched junction nucleotides: 7. In germline, CDR1 is SQVTM, CDR2 ANQGSEA. CDR3 nucleotides: TGCAGCGTGGATACAGGGGGCGGGAATGAAAAACTGTTTTTT. Protein sequence: CSVDTGGGNEKLFF.

The chain uses TRBV5-1 and TRBJ2-5; the D gene is possibly TRBD1 (5 bases). Per the germline V gene, CDR1 is SGHRS and CDR2 is YFSETQ. V shed 4 bases and J shed 7 bases, with 14 bases lying between them. CDR3 size: 13 residues. CDR3 amino acids: CASSTDISGTQYF. The CDR3 DNA is TGCGCCAGCAGCACGGACATATCTGGGACCCAGTACTTC.

This chain connects TRBV4-1 to TRBJ2-6, with no clear D. The CDR3 length is 17 residues. From germline, CDR1 is MGHRA and CDR2 YSYEKL. V dropped 0 bases and J dropped 1 base, with 10 bases sitting between them. Here the CDR3 DNA reads TGCGCCAGCAGCCAAGAATGGGCAACATCTGGGGCCAACGTCCTGACTTTC. This translates into CASSQEWATSGANVLTF.

This clonotype was found many times. V usage is TRBV28 and J usage is TRBJ2-7, with 16 bases identical to TRBD2. Germline assignment: CDR1 MDHEN and CDR2 SYDVKM. Trimming removed 5 bases from V and 2 bases from J; junction bases left unmatched: 15. The CDR3 contains 20 residues. In DNA form, the CDR3 reads TGTGCCAGCAGTCTCGACCTAGGGACTAGCGGGAGGGTCCGCACCTACGAGCAGTACTTC. Translation: CASSLDLGTSGRVRTYEQYF.

This clonotype occurred a few times. This chain connects TRBV21-1 to TRBJ2-2; TRBD1, the table's D call, was not compared with the DNA. TRBV21-1 has pseudogene status. CDR3 length equals 15 residues. The CDR3, as DNA: TGTGCCAGCAGCAGAGGCTTGGACAGGGCCGGGGAGCTGTTTTTT. Amino acid sequence: CASSRGLDRAGELFF.

The sample holds a few counts of this clonotype. The chain recombines TRBV7-2 with TRBJ2-5; D may match TRBD1 or TRBD2 (5 bases each). TRBJ2-7 matches the DNA end more closely, so the J call is doubtful. CDR1 and CDR2 (germline): SGHTA, FQGNSA. The CDR3 loop spans 15 amino acids. The CDR3 reads CASSSGTLGPYEQYF. CDR3 DNA sequence: TGTGCCAGCAGCTCTGGGACCCTAGGCCCGTACGAGCAGTACTTC.

The rearrangement joins TRBV7-4 to TRBJ1-3; D unclear. This CDR3 spans 13 amino acids. V was trimmed by 8 bases and J by 0 bases, leaving 8 bases between them. Germline CDR1 is SGHVT and CDR2 is SQSDAQ. CDR3 loop: CASGRDSGNTIYF. DNA for the CDR3: TGTGCCAGCGGGAGAGACTCTGGAAACACCATATATTTT.

The gene calls are TRBV5-1 and TRBJ2-1, with 7 bases identical to TRBD1. Germline trimming cut 4 bases from V and 4 bases from J; bases unmatched to any gene: 5. The CDR3 has 14 residues. The germline V gene encodes CDR1 SGHRS and CDR2 YFSETQ. The CDR3 DNA is TGCGCCAGCAGCCCGGGACAGAGATACAATGAGCAGTTCTTC. It codes for CASSPGQRYNEQFF.

V and J are TRBV5-1 and TRBJ1-2, with D possibly matching TRBD1 (5 bases). This CDR3 contains 15 residues. Looked up from germline, CDR1 is SGHRS and CDR2 is YFSETQ. Between the trimmed V and J ends, which lost 0 bases and 4 bases, there was a span of 13 bases. For the CDR3, the DNA is TGCGCCAGCAGCTTGGAATTTGGGGCAGGCTATGGCTACACCTTC. This gives the protein CASSLEFGAGYGYTF. Using reference TRBV5-1 and TRBJ1-2 for the parts outside the CDR3, the full variable domain is KAGVTQTPRYLIKTRGQQVTLSCSPISGHRSVSWYQQTPGQGLQFLFEYFSETQRNKGNFPGRFSGRQFSNSRSEMNVSTLELGDSALYLCASSLEFGAGYGYTFGSGTRLTVV.

A note on this clonotype: A junction boundary mismatches the germline segment, possibly from a read error. The chain has TRBV3-1 and TRBJ2-3; D not certain. CDR1 is LGHDT, CDR2 YNNKEL, per germline (reference sequence). The CDR3 extends over 13 amino acids. The CDR3 protein is CATSWPGTDTQYF. CDR3 DNA: TGTGCCACCAGCTGGCCCGGCACAGATACGCAGTATTTT.

V usage is TRBV29-1 and J usage is TRBJ2-5; TRBD1 aligns across 9 bases. Gene TRBJ2-7 matches the end of the DNA better, so the J call may be wrong. The length of the CDR3 is 14 residues. From germline, CDR1 is SQVTM and CDR2 ANQGSEA. CDR3 region: CSVEVGQGSYEQYF. CDR3 coding DNA: TGCAGCGTTGAAGTGGGACAGGGTTCCTACGAGCAGTACTTC.

The J gene is TRBJ2-7, the V gene TRBV3-1; D is perhaps TRBD1 (7 bases). The ends were cut back, 3 bases at V and 6 bases at J, with 15 bases in the middle. The CDR3 is 14 amino acids. From germline, CDR1 is LGHDT and CDR2 YNNKEL (reference sequence). The CDR3 loop is CASSHQGGGGEQYF. The CDR3 coding sequence is TGTGCCAGCAGCCACCAGGGGGGTGGGGGCGAGCAGTACTTC.